Listed below are T cell receptor beta chains from one sample, sequenced in a study of blood T cell repertoires in COVID-19. The table came from immunoSEQ multiplex PCR; TCRdb's copy has only in-frame clones and leaves some out. This table holds about 170,000 clones, about 91% found once. The specimen was PBMCs or T cells enriched from blood (not recorded which). Receptors originate from a young woman who had recovered from COVID-19. The CDR3 runs from the conserved cysteine through the conserved F or W. A D gene is named only where the DNA matches it firmly. Clone size appears in some rows only: once, few, many, or a class for an expanded clone.

V,size,J,D,DNA,CDR3
TRBV4-1,.,TRBJ2-1,TRBD2,TGCGCCAGCAGCCAACCGGGACTAGCGGGAGGAAATGAGCAGTTCTTC,CASSQPGLAGGNEQFF
TRBV6-5,.,TRBJ2-5,.,TGTGCCAGCACCAGCCAAGAGACCCAGTACTTC,CASTSQETQYF
TRBV7-6,once,TRBJ1-5,TRBD1,TGTGCCAGCAGCGGAGGGACAGGTAAACCCGAGAGCAATCAGCCCCAGCATTTT,CASSGGTGKPESNQPQHF
TRBV7-2,.,TRBJ2-7,.,TGTGCCAGCAGCTTATACTACGAGCAGTACTTC,CASSLYYEQYF
TRBV6-6,.,TRBJ2-6,.,TGTGCCAGCAGTCCCCCGGGTCTTTTCATCTCTGGGGCCAACGTCCTGACTTTC,CASSPPGLFISGANVLTF
TRBV12-3/TRBV12-4,.,TRBJ2-1,.,TGTGCCAGCAGGGGGGGTGGGAATGAGCAGTTCTTC,CASRGGGNEQFF
TRBV9,.,TRBJ2-7,.,TGTGCCAGCAGCGTAGGTTCGACTAGAGAGTACGAGCAGTACTTC,CASSVGSTREYEQYF
TRBV3-1/TRBV3-2,.,TRBJ1-2,TRBD1,TGTGCCAGCAGCCATTCGGAACAGGGGAATGGCTACACCTTC,CASSHSEQGNGYTF
TRBV27,.,TRBJ1-4,.,TGTGCCAGCAGTTTTGGGGGGAATAATGAAAAACTGTTTTTT,CASSFGGNNEKLFF
TRBV4-1,once,TRBJ2-7,TRBD2,TGCGCCAGCAGCTCACAAGGATCGCTAGCGGGAGACTACGAGCAGTACTTC,CASSSQGSLAGDYEQYF
TRBV27,.,TRBJ2-1,.,TGTGCCAGCAGTTTAAAGTTGGGGGCCGGGAATGAGCAGTTCTTC,CASSLKLGAGNEQFF
TRBV24-1,.,TRBJ2-1,.,TGTGCCACCGCTGACCCAAGCGGGCCTTACAATGAGCAGTTCTTC,CATADPSGPYNEQFF
TRBV9,.,TRBJ1-2,.,TGTGCCAGCAGCGTAGAACCCAGTCGGGATTATGGCTACACCTTC,CASSVEPSRDYGYTF
TRBV9,.,TRBJ2-7,TRBD2,TGTGCCAGCACCCTCGGACTAGCGGGAGTCTCCTACGAGCAGTACTTC,CASTLGLAGVSYEQYF
TRBV19,.,TRBJ2-7,TRBD2,TGTGCCAGTAGTATTACGTCGGCGGGGGGATCCTACGAGCAGTACTTC,CASSITSAGGSYEQYF
TRBV5-5,.,TRBJ1-1,TRBD1,TGTGCCAGCAGCCCCCGGGACAGGTGGAACACTGAAGCTTTCTTT,CASSPRDRWNTEAFF